This T cell receptor (beta chain) was obtained from a study of T cells in Graves' hyperthyroidism and ophthalmopathy. Isolation of PBMCs was performed on around 9.4 ml fresh peripheral blood. Unmatched junction bases numbered 9, after V lost 4 bases and J lost 0 bases. Germline V gives CDR1 SGHDT, CDR2 YYEEEE. This CDR3 has 17 residues. Template material for amplifying TCR beta CDR3 regions consisted of RNA transcripts. With the HTBI primer set, the TCR CDR3 went through a first round of RT-PCR. TCRdb used MiXCR to reprocess the multiplex PCR reads, holding one entry per CDR3 protein. The data show 380,000 or so distinct CDR3 sequences, roughly 12% seen once.

The source of this sequence is a man younger than 40 with Graves' hyperthyroidism that later progressed to Graves' ophthalmopathy. The sequenced material came from blood. The chain is built from TRBV5-6 and TRBJ1-2; 10 positions agree with TRBD1. The CDR3 bases are TGTGCCAGCAGCGTCGACAGGGGGCCGTCCCCTAACTATGGCTACACCTTC. Amino acid sequence: CASSVDRGPSPNYGYTF.